A single TCR beta chain is shown here with its context. Its antigen is not yet known. Per-base qualities were not stored, and no clone one base away is much larger. The data were obtained in a study of blood T cell repertoires in COVID-19 (dated by TCRdb to about 2020). Context from the whole study: The collaborator samples originated in the United States, Italy and Spain and spanned the acute and convalescent phases of COVID-19. Sample metadata almost always included a de-identified subject ID, COVID-19 status, age in years and sex. The repertoires were released in a freely available public database meant as a resource for research on the immune response to SARS-CoV-2. The prospective study material was composed of cDNA or gDNA derived from T cells, B-cell-depleted T cells, or PBMCs. Where available, HLA class I and class II types were obtained from metadata supplied by the sample provider rather than from assay-based typing. Subjects who had been exposed to COVID-19, were actively infected with it, or had recovered from it provided the deeply sampled blood TCRbeta repertoires that made up the dataset. The samples were drawn from the first 160 participants of the ongoing ImmuneRACE study and from roughly 1,300 subjects provided by 6 global collaborators.

CDR1 and CDR2 (SQVTM, ANQGSEA) derive from the germline V gene. Relative to germline, V is missing 7 bases and J is missing 5 bases, with 4 bases of the junction outside any gene match. The CDR3 runs 11 residues from the cysteine to the phenylalanine. The DNA shown is the 33-base CDR3, in frame from base 1. The collaborating institutions used their own protocols to collect whole blood in K2EDTA tubes. For TCRbeta analysis, collaborator samples were shipped as frozen whole blood, as isolated PBMCs, or as DNA extracted from either sample type. General findings and caveats noted by the study authors: The amount of clinical and demographic metadata varied by source and participant and was provided uncurated.

TCRbeta CDR3 regions were amplified from genomic DNA using the immunoSEQ Assay, a bias-controlled multiplex PCR. Per the source publication's procedure: The number of nucleated cells in each sample was estimated from the amplification of reference gene primers within the assay. To quantify the absolute abundance of each unique TCRbeta CDR3 rearrangement, sequence reads were collapsed and filtered. Productive Simpson clonality was computed per sample as the square root of Simpson's diversity index over productive rearrangements. In its TCRdb copy, this immuneACCESS table keeps in-frame sequences only and misses some clones. Where compared with another copy, unresolved V genes explain less than half of these, and the others have no known cause. For V, J and clone size, that table is used; D and trimming come from the DNA. The table for this sample lists roughly 79,000 clones; approximately 82% of them were counted only once. About 7.4% of the sample lies in the top ten.

This receptor was identified in a human donor in a cohort sampled during active COVID-19. Sequenced material: peripheral blood. The chain is encoded by TRBV29-1 joined to TRBJ1-2; TRBD1 fits 7 bases in the junction. The CDR3 in this case is CSENRGYGYTF. The DNA sequence reads TGCAGCGAAAACAGGGGATATGGCTACACCTTC.